The 5 T cell receptor beta chains below come from one sample, sequenced in a study of T cells in Graves' hyperthyroidism and ophthalmopathy. Amplified TCR beta CDR3 regions came from RNA transcripts. First-round RT-PCR with HTBI primers amplified the TCR CDR3 region. One entry per CDR3 protein results from TCRdb running MiXCR on the multiplex PCR reads. The top ten clones hold more than 7% of a sample with a few hundred thousand distinct CDR3 sequences, 35% to 55% of them seen once. Material: peripheral blood or thyroid tissue (not recorded which). These receptors were collected from a woman aged 18-29 years with Graves' hyperthyroidism.

The table lists this clonotype with many counts. The chain carries TRBV7-2 and TRBJ1-2; 8 bases are a match to TRBD1. The CDR3 is 16 residues long. Trimming removed 5 bases from V and 5 bases from J; junction bases left unmatched: 13. Germline V CDR1 and CDR2: SGHTA, FQGNSA. The CDR3 region is CASSQSSPGGSYGYTF. In nucleotides, the CDR3 is TGTGCCAGCAGCCAAAGCTCGCCAGGGGGCTCTTATGGCTACACCTTC.

This chain connects TRBV10-3 to TRBJ1-6, with a weak D call TRBD1 (5 bases). Trimming removed 3 bases at V and 7 bases at J, with 10 bases between. CDR3 length: 14 residues. Germline values: CDR1 ENHRY, CDR2 SYGVKD. The CDR3 sequence: CAISDPGRNSPLHF. The CDR3 nucleotides read TGTGCCATCAGTGACCCAGGGAGGAATTCACCCCTCCACTTT.

The rearrangement uses TRBV7-3 and TRBJ2-7, with 7 nucleotides matching TRBD1. With V trimmed by 5 bases and J by 7 bases, 17 bases remained unmatched. The CDR3 runs 16 residues. CDR1 and CDR2 (germline): SGHTA, FQGTGA. CDR3 sequence: CASSPRGRGIHNEQYF. CDR3 sequence (DNA): TGTGCCAGCAGCCCTCGGGGCAGGGGGATTCACAATGAGCAGTACTTC.

This clonotype was seen ten or more times. This rearrangement joins TRBV2 to TRBJ2-5; D gene ambiguous. V lost 3 bases to trimming and J lost 5 bases, with 4 bases between them. The CDR3 consists of 11 residues. Germline V lookup: CDR1 SNHLY, CDR2 FYNNEI. Written as DNA, the CDR3 is TGTGCCAGCAGTGAGGGCGAGACCCAGTACTTC. It yields the protein CASSEGETQYF.

This clonotype was counted at least ten times. This sequence may be a read error, since a much larger clone differs from it by one base. The gene calls are TRBV15 and TRBJ1-1; D unresolved. V was shortened by 5 bases and J by 2 bases, with 15 bases between the two germline ends. The CDR3 contains 15 residues. Germline loops: CDR1 LNHNV, CDR2 YYDKDF (reference sequence). In DNA, the CDR3 is TGTGCCACCAGCGAACCTCACGGCGTTAACACTGAAGCTTTCTTT. Translated: CATSEPHGVNTEAFF. The entire variable domain, with the rest obtained from reference TRBV15 and TRBJ1-1, is as follows: DAMVIQNPRYQVTQFGKPVTLSCSQTLNHNVMYWYQQKSSQAPKLLFHYYDKDFNNEADTPDNFQSRRPNTSFCFLDIRSPGLGDTAMYLCATSEPHGVNTEAFFGQGTRLTVV.